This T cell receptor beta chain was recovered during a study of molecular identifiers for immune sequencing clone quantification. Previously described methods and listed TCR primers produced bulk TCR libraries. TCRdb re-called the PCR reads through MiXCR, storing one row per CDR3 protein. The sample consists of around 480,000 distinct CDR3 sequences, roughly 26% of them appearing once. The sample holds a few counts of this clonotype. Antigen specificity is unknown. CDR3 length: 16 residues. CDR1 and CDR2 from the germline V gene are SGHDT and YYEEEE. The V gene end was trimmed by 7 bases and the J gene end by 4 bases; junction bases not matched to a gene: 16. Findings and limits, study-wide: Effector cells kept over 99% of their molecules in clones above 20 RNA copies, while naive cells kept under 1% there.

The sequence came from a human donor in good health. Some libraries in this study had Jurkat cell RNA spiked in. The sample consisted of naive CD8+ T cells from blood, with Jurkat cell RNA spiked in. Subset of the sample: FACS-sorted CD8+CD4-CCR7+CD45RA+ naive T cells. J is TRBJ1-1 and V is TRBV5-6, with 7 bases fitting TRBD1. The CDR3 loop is CASGPGGGRFFTEAFF. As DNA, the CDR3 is TGTGCCAGCGGACCAGGGGGAGGTAGGTTTTTCACTGAAGCTTTCTTT.